The clone carrying this T cell receptor beta chain occurred many times. Its target is not known. Template material for TCR beta VDJ and CDR3 profiling consisted of genomic DNA. TCRdb reanalysed the reads using MiXCR and keeps one entry per CDR3 protein. The table has about 130,000 distinct CDR3 sequences, 48% seen once. The entry originates in a study of CD8+CD57+ T cells in acquired aplastic anemia. Study details: The DNA of sorted CD4+ and CD8+ cells averaged 3.2 ug. Where healthy donors were concerned, CD4+ cells averaged about 11 million reads. The study, taken as a whole, reports: Roughly 27 shared CD8+ CDR3s appeared highly expressed within patients' immunodominant clones. Controls and patients did not differ significantly in CD8+ Simpson's diversity.

The V segment lost 8 bases and the J segment 7 bases; nucleotides outside the gene matches: 15. This CDR3 is 15 amino acids long. Germline V gene sequence: CDR1 LNHDA, CDR2 SQIVND (reference sequence). The chain couples TRBV19 to TRBJ2-7; 9 bases are a match to TRBD1. The material sequenced was sorted CD4+, CD8+, or CD8+CD57+ T cells (not recorded which) from PBMCs. The clonotype was recovered from a human donor in good health, serving as a control. CDR3 nucleotides: TGTGCCAGTGCAAATACTCCGGGACAGGGCTGGGAGCAGTACTTC. Encoded protein: CASANTPGQGWEQYF.